This T cell receptor beta chain was observed in a study of blood T cell repertoires in COVID-19 (dated by TCRdb to 2020 to 2022). For the wider study: Collaborator samples came from the United States, Italy and Spain and covered acute and convalescent phases of COVID-19. The repertoires were made available in a free public database intended to serve as a resource for research on the immune response to SARS-CoV-2. The dataset comprised deeply sampled blood TCRbeta repertoires from subjects exposed to, actively infected with, or recovered from COVID-19. The material from the prospective study consisted of cDNA or gDNA derived from T cells, B-cell-depleted T cells, or PBMCs. Sample metadata almost always included a de-identified subject ID, COVID-19 status, age in years and sex. The samples were drawn from the first 160 participants of the ongoing ImmuneRACE study and from roughly 1,300 subjects provided by 6 global collaborators. Where available, HLA class I and class II types were obtained from metadata supplied by the sample provider rather than from assay-based typing.

Samples from volunteer blood donors who had recovered from COVID-19 were contributed by a second Seattle source. Each collaborating institution followed its own protocols to collect whole blood in K2EDTA tubes. For TCRbeta analysis, collaborators shipped samples as frozen whole blood, isolated PBMCs, or DNA extracted from either of those sample types. V and J are truncated by 4 bases and 4 bases respectively, leaving an intervening sequence of 11 bases. In the germline V gene, CDR1 corresponds to SQVTM and CDR2 to ANQGSEA. The CDR3 runs 12 residues from the cysteine to the phenylalanine. Only the CDR3 DNA is retained, 36 bases long and in frame from the first base. TCRbeta CDR3 regions were amplified from genomic DNA using the immunoSEQ Assay, a bias-controlled multiplex PCR. On the study's bioinformatics: The number of nucleated cells in each sample was estimated from the amplification of reference gene primers within the assay. To quantify the absolute abundance of each unique TCRbeta CDR3 rearrangement, sequence reads were collapsed and filtered. For each sample, productive Simpson clonality was calculated by taking the square root of Simpson's diversity index across productive rearrangements. Entries here come from immuneACCESS through TCRdb and include only in-frame sequences with V and J called. Some clones fail to appear in such tables; in the studies checked, an unresolved V gene covers under half of the shortfall, and the cause of the remainder is unknown. D and trimming come from the DNA, and the V and J calls and clone size come from that table. Present in this sample are some 250,000 clones, around nine tenths of which were seen just once. The ten largest clonotypes hold about 1% of the sample.

In regard to this clone: No cognate antigen has been identified for it. No base-level quality is on record; no much larger clone is a single base apart.

Study-wide conclusions, independent of this receptor: The quantity of clinical and demographic metadata differed by source and by participant and was supplied without curation.

The V and J segments used are TRBV29-1 and TRBJ2-7; the D gene is perhaps TRBD2, from 5 matching bases. The sequence was collected from a woman in her forties who had recovered from COVID-19. The material sequenced was peripheral blood. In nucleotide form, the sequence is TGCAGCGTTGGGGTGACGGGATACGAGCAGTACTTC. The encoded protein is CSVGVTGYEQYF.